This TCR beta chain came from a study of PD-1 blockade in classical Hodgkin lymphoma. This clone was observed a few times. The data were produced by immunoSEQ multiplex PCR, yet TCRdb's version contains in-frame clones alone and is incomplete. The sample gives about 36,000 clones, approximately 69% of which show up once; roughly 13% is in the top ten. Following autologous stem cell transplantation, relapse occurred in every patient, and exposure to brentuximab vedotin varied. The sequencing used peripheral blood mononuclear cells (PBMCs), collected before the second cycle of nivolumab. This TCR was sampled from a human donor with classical Hodgkin lymphoma.

CDR3 region: CASSLVGSGANVLTF. DNA of the CDR3: TGTGCCAGCAGCTTGGTAGGATCTGGGGCCAACGTCCTGACTTTC. The rearrangement joins TRBV5-4 to TRBJ2-6; no clear D gene. Germline V gene sequence: CDR1 SGHNT, CDR2 YYREEE (reference sequence). The CDR3 consists of 15 residues. The ends were cut back, 0 bases at V and 1 base at J, with 5 bases in the middle. The whole variable domain, remainder taken from reference TRBV5-4 and TRBJ2-6, is ETGVTQSPTHLIKTRGQQVTLRCSSQSGHNTVSWYQQALGQGPQFIFQYYREEENGRGNFPPRFSGLQFPNYSSELNVNALELDDSALYLCASSLVGSGANVLTFGAGSRLTVL.